The present TCR beta chain was sequenced within a study of regulatory T cells in long-lasting Graves disease. As for the study in general: More than 5 years of antithyroid drugs with positive TSH receptor antibodies defined persistent Graves' disease.

Construction of the TCR beta libraries employed iRepertoire HTBI primers in conjunction with Arm-PCR of CDR3 regions. TCRdb re-called the multiplex PCR reads with MiXCR, one entry per CDR3 protein. The sample holds 350,000 to 450,000 distinct CDR3 sequences, less than 25% seen once. This clonotype was detected a few times. Antigen specificity is unknown. One junction end does not reproduce the germline sequence, and a read error may be involved. Regarding time point: persistent/refractory GD, antithyroid drugs over 5 years with positive TRAb. Making the TCR library involved RNA that had been extracted from PBMCs. Criteria from the American Thyroid Association guidelines were applied to diagnose Graves' disease. The CDR3 extends over 9 amino acids. The germline V gene has CDR1 DFQATT and CDR2 SNEGSKA (reference sequence). Findings of the study overall: Persistent patients shared more public clonotypes (approximately 2,500) than new patients (966). Persistent Graves' disease cases displayed lower TCR diversity than newly diagnosed ones.

Sequences were derived from peripheral blood mononuclear cells (PBMCs), sampled when the disease was refractory, from a patient treated with antithyroid drugs. The receptor's source is a female donor with Graves disease. J is TRBJ2-5 and V is TRBV20-1; possibly TRBD1 for D (8 bases). The CDR3 nucleotides are TGCAGTGCCAGCGGGACAGGCGCCTTC. As protein: CSASGTGAF.